This TCR beta chain emerged from a study of blood T cell repertoires in COVID-19. Overall study: COVID-19 samples, acute and convalescent, were from the United States, Italy and Spain. T cells, B-cell-depleted T cells, or PBMCs supplied cDNA or gDNA.

In the original workflow: Amplification from reference gene primers served as the basis for estimated nucleated cell counts. Sequencing was performed with immunoSEQ multiplex PCR; in TCRdb, only in-frame clones are kept and a portion is missing. That table supplies the V and J calls and clone size; D and trimming were determined from the DNA. Among approximately 210,000 clones listed, 94% were seen once. Trimming removed 4 bases at V and 7 bases at J, with 18 bases between. The CDR3 sequence is 15 residues long. Germline CDR1 SGHNT, CDR2 YYREEE (reference sequence). This receptor was identified in a man younger than 45 with COVID-19, enrolled during active disease. J is TRBJ2-1 and V is TRBV5-4, with a possible D match to TRBD1 (6 bases). Sequenced material: peripheral blood. The CDR3 loop reads CASSIGTSSPNEQFF. CDR3 sequence (DNA): TGTGCCAGCAGCATCGGGACAAGCTCCCCTAATGAGCAGTTCTTC.